This T cell receptor beta chain was captured by sequencing in a study of control samples from healthy donors and cancer patients (TCRdb year 2020). As concerns this clone: No cognate antigen has been identified for it. Per-nucleotide qualities are absent, and no much larger clonotype sits a single base away.

The method was the immunoSEQ multiplex PCR assay. TCRdb re-hosts the immuneACCESS table, in-frame sequences only. Its copies lack some clones; in the studies checked, an unresolved V gene accounts for under half of them, and the cause for the rest is not known. Here the sample has more than 75,000 clones; roughly three quarters occur a single time. The ten largest clones represent over 9.5% of the sample. CDR1 LNHDA and CDR2 SQIVND are derived from the germline V gene (reference sequence). Taken from cysteine to phenylalanine, the CDR3 has 15 residues. Only the CDR3 portion is preserved as DNA: 45 bases, with reading frame beginning at the first base. Germline trimming: 5 bases from V, 2 bases from J; junction bases outside gene matches: 6.

The V and J segments used are TRBV19 and TRBJ2-3; TRBD2 agrees with 8 junctional bases. Sequenced input: blood. This TCR was sampled from a woman under 40 in good health. The CDR3 is CASSWRGAATDTQYF. The sequence in DNA is TGTGCCAGTAGTTGGCGGGGGGCCGCCACAGATACGCAGTATTTT.